A selection of T cell receptor beta chains follows, all from one sample in a study of blood T cells in healthy people across ages. TCRdb independently ran MiXCR on the 5' RACE reads; one entry per CDR3 protein. This sample has roughly 1.7 million distinct CDR3 sequences, with about 31% found just once. The specimen sequenced was blood. All receptors come from a woman between 25 and 40 years old in good health. The CDR3 runs from the conserved cysteine through the conserved F or W. The D gene is left open where the match is weak. Clone sizes are given selectively: once, few, many, or a class where the clone is expanded.

j_call | d_call | clone_size | v_call | cdr3_length | cdr3_nt | cdr3_aa
TRBJ2-7 | TRBD1 | . | TRBV5-1 | 14 | TGCGCCAGCAGCTCGGGACAGGGTATGTACGAGCAGTACTTC | CASSSGQGMYEQYF
TRBJ2-5 | . | . | TRBV6-2/TRBV6-3 | 14 | TGTGCCAGCAGGCTTAACAGCCTCCCAGAGACCCAGTACTTC | CASRLNSLPETQYF
TRBJ2-1 | TRBD1 | . | TRBV28 | 15 | TGTGCCAGCAGCCAAGGACAGGTTTCCTACAATGAGCAGTTCTTC | CASSQGQVSYNEQFF
TRBJ1-6 | TRBD1 | . | TRBV4-1 | 16 | TGCGCCAGCAGCCAAGGGGGACAGGGCTATAATTCACCCCTCCACTTT | CASSQGGQGYNSPLHF
TRBJ2-7 | TRBD2 | . | TRBV4-1 | 16 | TGCGCCAGCAGCCAGGGCTGGGGGGAGGGCCACCACGAGCAGTACTTC | CASSQGWGEGHHEQYF
TRBJ1-5 | . | . | TRBV6-1 | 14 | TGTGCCAGCAGTGATGGGGGTCTACCTCAGCCCCAGCATTTT | CASSDGGLPQPQHF
TRBJ2-2 | . | . | TRBV6-1 | 15 | TGTGCCAGCAGTGAAGTCCCCGGAACCGGCGGGGAGCTGTTTTTT | CASSEVPGTGGELFF
TRBJ2-2 | . | once | TRBV7-3 | 13 | TGTGCCAGCAGCTCAACAAAAGACGGGGAGCTGTTTTTT | CASSSTKDGELFF
TRBJ2-7 | . | few | TRBV20-1 | 14 | TGCAGTGCACCTCTAGCGTCTAGCTCCTACGAGCAGTACTTC | CSAPLASSSYEQYF
TRBJ2-7 | . | . | TRBV5-6 | 14 | TGTGCCAGCAGCTTGGCGCGCCCTCCGGGAGAGCAGTACTTC | CASSLARPPGEQYF
TRBJ2-1 | . | . | TRBV5-1 | 16 | TGCGCCAGCAGCTTGATTTCCCGGAGAACCTACAATGAGCAGTTCTTC | CASSLISRRTYNEQFF
TRBJ2-4 | . | . | TRBV20-1 | 14 | TGCAGTGCCGCCCCTTCAGTTGGAAAAAACATTCAGTACTTC | CSAAPSVGKNIQYF
TRBJ2-3 | TRBD2 | . | TRBV15 | 19 | TGTGCCGCCAGCAGAGATCGAATCCTAGCGGGGGGGGGTACAGATACGCAGTATTTT | CAASRDRILAGGGTDTQYF
TRBJ2-2 | . | few | TRBV29-1 | 13 | TGCAGCGTAGACAACAGGGTCTCCGGGGAGCTGTTTTTT | CSVDNRVSGELFF
TRBJ1-1 | . | few | TRBV5-5 | 18 | TGTGCCAGCAGCTTGGAACCGACGAGGTATGTAATGAACACTGAAGCTTTCTTT | CASSLEPTRYVMNTEAFF
TRBJ2-7 | TRBD2 | few | TRBV20-1 | 15 | TGCAGTGCTAGGAAATTTACTAGCGGCTACAATGAGCAGTACTTC | CSARKFTSGYNEQYF
TRBJ2-3 | . | few | TRBV20-1 | 15 | TGCAGTGCTCCAGGGGGGATATATAGCACAGATACGCAGTATTTT | CSAPGGIYSTDTQYF
TRBJ2-1 | . | few | TRBV6-1 | 12 | TGTGCCAGCAATGAAAGGGGCCCGAAGCAGTTCTTC | CASNERGPKQFF
TRBJ2-7 | . | few | TRBV20-1 | 15 | TGCAGTGCTAGAGGGGGGGGCAAGGGAACCCACGAGCAGTACTTC | CSARGGGKGTHEQYF
TRBJ1-4 | . | . | TRBV5-1 | 16 | TGCGCCAGCAGCAGAGGGGAGACGGCAACTAATGAAAAACTGTTTTTT | CASSRGETATNEKLFF